These 24 T cell receptor beta chains originate from one sample sequenced in a study of cytomegalovirus exposure and HLA in healthy donors (dated by TCRdb to about 2017). Library prep was done by the immunoSEQ multiplex PCR assay. For the multiplex PCR, a mixture combining 60 forward primers for TCR Vbeta segments and 13 reverse primers for TCR Jbeta segments was used. Sourced from immuneACCESS, this table was stored by TCRdb with only in-frame sequences that have V and J called. A share of the clones is absent; for the studies checked, an unresolved V gene accounts for under half, and the remainder has no known explanation. The table for this sample shows 100,000 to 150,000 clones. Approximately 1.6% of the sample goes to the ten largest clones. The sequencing sample was made of PBMCs. The source of these receptors is a man between 18 and 29 years old in good health and CMV-seronegative.

The chain joins TRBV6-5 to TRBJ2-5; D uncertain. The CDR3 extends over 14 amino acids. Per the germline V gene, CDR1 is MNHEY and CDR2 is SVGAGI. Between the trimmed V and J ends, which lost 4 bases and 4 bases, there was a span of 13 bases. CDR3 nucleotides: TGTGCCAGCAGTTTACGGTCGCGAGTAGAGACCCAGTACTTC. The encoded protein is CASSLRSRVETQYF.

The chain recombines TRBV28 with TRBJ1-1; maybe TRBD1 (5 bases). The V and J ends lost 6 bases and 4 bases respectively, with 18 bases between them. Looked up from germline, CDR1 is MDHEN and CDR2 is SYDVKM. This CDR3 has 15 residues. CDR3 in DNA: TGTGCCAGCAGCCAGCCTAGGGGAAGACTCACTGAAGCTTTCTTT. This gives the protein CASSQPRGRLTEAFF.

The rearrangement joins TRBV18 to TRBJ1-1; weak D call: TRBD1 (5 bases). Trimming took 2 bases from V and 5 from J, leaving 12 bases between them. The CDR3 totals 14 residues. In germline, CDR1 is KGHSH, CDR2 LQKENI. CDR3 sequence: CASSPTRALTEAFF. CDR3 DNA sequence: TGTGCCAGCTCACCAACCAGGGCTCTAACTGAAGCTTTCTTT.

The chain recombines TRBV4-1 with TRBJ1-1; D ambiguous. Germline assignment: CDR1 MGHRA and CDR2 YSYEKL. The CDR3 runs to 13 residues. The V gene lost 4 bases and the J gene lost 11 bases, with 17 bases spanning the gap. Here the CDR3 DNA reads TGCGCCAGCAGCCCTCCTACCTCCCGAGGCGCTTTCTTT. This encodes CASSPPTSRGAFF.

In nucleotides, the CDR3 is TGTGCCAGCAGCCGACAAGCGGGGGATCAAGAGACCCAGTACTTC. This translates into CASSRQAGDQETQYF. The chain links TRBV11-1 to TRBJ2-5; 8 nucleotides align to TRBD2. The CDR3 has 15 amino acids. The V segment lost 5 bases and the J segment 2 bases; nucleotides outside the gene matches: 7. CDR1 is SGHAT and CDR2 is FQDESV in the germline V gene (reference sequence).

V is TRBV28 and J is TRBJ2-1; 7 bases line up with TRBD2. Germline CDR1 and CDR2: MDHEN and SYDVKM. J lost 7 bases, V lost 4 bases, and 10 bases had no gene match. CDR3 length: 15 amino acids. The CDR3, as DNA: TGTGCCAGCAGTTCCCTCGGGACTACATATAATGAGCAGTTCTTC. Its translation is CASSSLGTTYNEQFF.

The gene calls are TRBV2 and TRBJ2-7; 9 bases agree with TRBD1. The CDR3 is made up of 14 amino acids. From germline, CDR1 is SNHLY and CDR2 FYNNEI. V shed 7 bases, J shed 4 bases, and the junction held 8 bases outside the gene matches. In DNA form, the CDR3 reads TGTGCCAGCAACCTAATACAGGGGGCGTACGAGCAGTACTTC. Protein product: CASNLIQGAYEQYF.

This sequence joins TRBV14 and TRBJ2-6; D may be TRBD2 (6 bases). The V gene lost 0 bases and the J gene lost 1 base, with 13 bases spanning the gap. The CDR3 extends over 18 amino acids. Germline lookup yields CDR1 SGHDN and CDR2 FVKESK. The CDR3 loop reads CASSQDIGGLSGANVLTF. The CDR3 DNA reads TGTGCCAGCAGCCAAGATATTGGGGGACTTTCTGGGGCCAACGTCCTGACTTTC.

The rearrangement joins TRBV25-1 to TRBJ2-5; 7 bases are a match to TRBD2. Germline trimming cut 2 bases from V and 1 base from J; bases unmatched to any gene: 10. In germline, CDR1 is MGHDK, CDR2 SYGVNS. This CDR3 is built from 17 residues. The CDR3 sequence: CASSERSQGGGQETQYF. The DNA of the CDR3 is TGTGCCAGCAGTGAACGGTCTCAGGGCGGGGGCCAAGAGACCCAGTACTTC.

The chain combines TRBV2 with TRBJ2-7, with D possibly TRBD2 on 5 matching bases. Germline CDR1 SNHLY, CDR2 FYNNEI. V gave up 9 bases and J gave up 3 bases, with 9 bases separating them. The CDR3 is 11 residues long. The CDR3 protein is CASADFYEQYF. CDR3 nucleotides: TGTGCCAGTGCGGACTTCTACGAGCAGTACTTC.

The rearrangement joins TRBV2 to TRBJ2-1; tentatively, D is TRBD1 (5 bases). The CDR3 is 15 amino acids. CDR1 is SNHLY, CDR2 FYNNEI, per germline. The ends were cut back, 8 bases at V and 5 bases at J, with 19 bases in the middle. The CDR3 is CASPRRTRINNEQFF. The CDR3 DNA is TGTGCCAGCCCGAGAAGGACACGGATTAACAATGAGCAGTTCTTC. The complete variable domain, with remaining parts taken from reference TRBV2 and TRBJ2-1, reads EPEVTQTPSHQVTQMGQEVILRCVPISNHLYFYWYRQILGQKVEFLVSFYNNEISEKSEIFDDQFSVERPDGSNFTLKIRSTKLEDSAMYFCASPRRTRINNEQFFGPGTRLTVL.

The chain employs TRBV18 and TRBJ2-7, with 9 nucleotides matching TRBD1. V was pared by 4 bases and J by 7 bases, with 8 bases of the junction left unmatched. Germline CDR1 reads KGHSH; CDR2 reads LQKENI. This CDR3 is 14 amino acids long. CDR3 protein: CASSLGTGPEEQYF. CDR3 sequence (DNA): TGTGCCAGCTCACTGGGGACAGGGCCAGAGGAGCAGTACTTC.

The rearrangement joins TRBV6-6 to TRBJ2-7, with D possibly TRBD1 on 6 matching bases. Trimming shortened V by 5 bases and J by 4 bases, and 9 bases separated the two germline ends. Germline values: CDR1 MNHNY, CDR2 SVGAGI (reference sequence). The CDR3 is 12 residues long. CDR3 sequence reads: CASSQGYYEQYF. DNA of the CDR3: TGTGCCAGCAGTCAGGGGTATTACGAGCAGTACTTC.

This rearrangement joins TRBV6-1 to TRBJ1-5; no definite D call. V was shortened by 4 bases and J by 1 base, with 14 bases between the two germline ends. Germline CDR1 MNHNS, CDR2 SASEGT. The CDR3 has 16 residues. CDR3 in DNA: TGTGCCAGCAGTGGACTTTTGGCGAGGAGCAATCAGCCCCAGCATTTT. Protein product: CASSGLLARSNQPQHF.

The chain has TRBV28 and TRBJ2-3; possible D gene TRBD1, 6 bases. The V gene lost 7 bases and the J gene lost 2 bases, with 7 bases spanning the gap. Germline CDR1 is MDHEN and CDR2 is SYDVKM. The CDR3 consists of 12 residues. The CDR3 protein is CASNRDTDTQYF. DNA for the CDR3: TGTGCCAGCAACAGGGACACAGATACGCAGTATTTT.

The chain uses TRBV5-1 and TRBJ1-5, with TRBD1 identical over 7 bases. Germline V gives CDR1 SGHRS, CDR2 YFSETQ. This CDR3 comprises 15 residues. The ends lost 3 bases at V and 3 bases at J; junction bases unmatched: 6. CDR3 loop: CASSSTTGTNQPQHF. The CDR3 DNA follows: TGCGCCAGCAGCTCCACGACAGGGACCAATCAGCCCCAGCATTTT.

The chain employs TRBV28 and TRBJ1-4, with a possible D match to TRBD1 (6 bases). The CDR3 sequence is 12 residues long. Trimming cost V 6 bases and J 14 bases, with 16 bases left between them. The germline gives CDR1 MDHEN, CDR2 SYDVKM. The CDR3 loop reads CASSAQGVGLFF. Written as DNA, the CDR3 is TGTGCCAGCAGCGCACAGGGTGTGGGGCTGTTTTTT.

The chain couples TRBV15 to TRBJ2-5, with D uncertain. The J call may be in error: the DNA end matches TRBJ2-7 better. The germline CDR1 and CDR2 sequences are LNHNV and YYDKDF (reference sequence). CDR3 length equals 13 residues. CDR3 bases: TGTGCCACCAGCACACGTAACTCCTACGAGCAGTACTTC. Translating it yields CATSTRNSYEQYF.

This rearrangement joins TRBV5-4 to TRBJ2-2, with D possibly being TRBD1 (5 bases). The germline gives CDR1 SGHNT, CDR2 YYREEE (reference sequence). The CDR3 covers 13 residues. The V end lost 4 bases, the J end lost 6 bases, and 10 bases lay between the germline ends. The CDR3 sequence: CASSPQGSGELFF. Here the CDR3 DNA reads TGTGCCAGCAGCCCCCAGGGATCCGGGGAGCTGTTTTTT.

This chain links TRBV6-1 with TRBJ1-5; 9 bases fit TRBD1. V was pared by 6 bases and J by 6 bases, with 9 bases of the junction left unmatched. CDR1 MNHNS and CDR2 SASEGT come from the germline V gene. This CDR3 is built from 15 residues. CDR3 amino acids: CASRTGQGLGQPQHF. CDR3 nucleotides: TGTGCCAGCAGAACGGGACAGGGTTTGGGTCAGCCCCAGCATTTT.

V gene TRBV28 combines with J gene TRBJ2-1; D is perhaps TRBD2 (5 bases). The CDR3 runs 16 residues. Germline loops: CDR1 MDHEN, CDR2 SYDVKM. V lost 2 bases to trimming and J lost 1 base, with 12 bases between them. CDR3 amino acids: CASSLTASGSYNEQFF. CDR3 bases: TGTGCCAGCAGTTTAACCGCGTCGGGGTCCTACAATGAGCAGTTCTTC. The whole variable domain, filled in from reference TRBV28 and TRBJ2-1, reads DVKVTQSSRYLVKRTGEKVFLECVQDMDHENMFWYRQDPGLGLRLIYFSYDVKMKEKGDIPEGYSVSREKKERFSLILESASTNQTSMYLCASSLTASGSYNEQFFGPGTRLTVL.

The J gene is TRBJ2-5, the V gene TRBV5-8; D is unresolved. The CDR3 totals 9 residues. V was trimmed by 7 bases and J by 6 bases, leaving 4 bases between them. Germline CDR1 is SGHTS and CDR2 is YDEGEE. Here the CDR3 reads CASSKTQYF. For the CDR3, the DNA is TGTGCCAGCTCAAAGACCCAGTACTTC.

The chain uses TRBV6-6 and TRBJ1-5, with a tentative D call TRBD1 (6 bases). Germline loops: CDR1 MNHNY, CDR2 SVGAGI (reference sequence). V was shortened by 3 bases and J by 6 bases, with 15 bases between the two germline ends. The CDR3 is 15 residues long. The CDR3 DNA is TGTGCCAGCAGTTATCCGGACAGAATAGGTCAGCCCCAGCATTTT. Translated: CASSYPDRIGQPQHF.

V usage is TRBV18 and J usage is TRBJ1-3; possible D gene TRBD1, 5 bases. Trimming left V 6 bases short and J 0 bases short, with 12 bases between. This CDR3 is built from 15 residues. The V gene's germline CDR1 is KGHSH and CDR2 LQKENI. CDR3 DNA: TGTGCCAGCTCCCCCGGGGGGATCTCTGGAAACACCATATATTTT. Residues: CASSPGGISGNTIYF.